Included here is one T cell receptor (beta chain) sequence, with context. Its recognized antigen is unknown. Base qualities are not at hand, and no much larger clone is one base apart. Taken from the germline V gene, the CDR1 and CDR2 loops are SGHVS and FQNEAQ. Cut back by 2 bases and 8 bases, the V and J ends lie 7 bases apart. The CDR3, from cysteine to phenylalanine, totals 12 residues. The entry retains the CDR3 DNA only, 36 bases that are in frame from base 1. The sample belongs to a study of blood T cell repertoires in COVID-19 (dated by TCRdb to 2019 to 2021). With regard to the full study: Samples from collaborators originated in the United States, Italy and Spain and spanned both the acute and convalescent phases of COVID-19. The material from the prospective study consisted of cDNA or gDNA derived from T cells, B-cell-depleted T cells, or PBMCs. Subjects who had been exposed to COVID-19, were actively infected with it, or had recovered from it provided the deeply sampled blood TCRbeta repertoires that made up the dataset. The repertoires were released in a freely available public database meant as a resource for research on the immune response to SARS-CoV-2. Samples came from the ongoing ImmuneRACE study (first 160 participants) plus 1,254 subjects from 6 global collaborators. Sample metadata almost always included a de-identified subject ID, COVID-19 status, age in years and sex. Where available, HLA class I and class II types were obtained from metadata supplied by the sample provider rather than from assay-based typing. The full study reports these points: The quantity of clinical and demographic metadata differed by source and by participant and was supplied without curation.

Participants in the prospective study were aged about 18 to 100 years, lived in 20 to 25 United States geographic areas, and enrolled through a virtual design. Cohort assignment in the prospective study relied on participant-reported clinical history from a screening survey and a study questionnaire. ImmuneRACE Cohort 3 recovered participants were defined by two consecutive negative NP/OP PCR tests, healthcare professional clearance, or symptom resolution. In the prospective study, mobile phlebotomists collected whole blood, serum and a nasopharyngeal or oropharyngeal swab from each participant. Prospective study participants could optionally give additional blood draws and questionnaires over an approximately two-month period. Before DNA extraction, blood samples from the prospective study were shipped at room temperature or frozen. TCRbeta CDR3 regions were amplified from genomic DNA by means of the immunoSEQ Assay, a bias-controlled multiplex PCR. Concerning the study's data processing: The number of nucleated cells in each sample was estimated by amplification of reference gene primers within the assay. Sequence reads were collapsed and filtered to measure the absolute abundance of every unique TCRbeta CDR3 rearrangement. Productive Simpson clonality was computed per sample as the square root of Simpson's diversity index over productive rearrangements. Sourced from immuneACCESS, this table was stored by TCRdb with only in-frame sequences that have V and J called. A share of the clones is absent; for the studies checked, an unresolved V gene accounts for under half, and the remainder has no known explanation. V and J calls and clone size are copied from that table; D and trimming were computed from the DNA. Counted in this sample were approximately 440,000 clones; roughly 87% of them appeared once. Under 0.85% of the sample rests with the top ten.

The chain is made from TRBV7-8 and TRBJ2-1; a confident D gene designation cannot be given. This receptor was identified in a woman aged 18-30 years who had recovered from COVID-19. The source material was PBMCs or T cells enriched from blood (not recorded which). Here is the DNA: TGTGCCAGCAGCTTAATTATAGATGAGCAGTTCTTC. Its protein product is CASSLIIDEQFF.